This TCR beta chain was recovered during a study of shared clonotypes between healthy human individuals. Findings of the study overall: Rarefaction showed that sequencing of sorted subsets was incomplete (despite large depth).

The deep-level immunoSEQ assay was used. The repertoire was sequenced with immunoSEQ multiplex PCR; TCRdb's copy has only in-frame clones and lacks some. This sample has under 1,100,000 clones; about 70% occur once, and the top ten carry approximately 1.5%. Germline loops: CDR1 GTSNPN, CDR2 SVGIG (reference sequence). Trimming took off 1 base at V and 4 bases at J, with 12 bases between the two ends. This CDR3 is 14 amino acids long. In the case of this clone: Its antigen remains unidentified.

Sequencing used memory CD4+ T cells sorted from blood. Stated subset: CD45RA-negative fraction. V and J are TRBV30 and TRBJ2-3; D may be TRBD2 (6 bases). The receptor's source is a man aged 18 to 35 in good health. CDR3 residues: CAWSGAGRADTQYF. The CDR3 DNA is TGTGCCTGGAGTGGTGCGGGACGGGCAGATACGCAGTATTTT.